This note documents a single TCR beta chain sequence. Its specificity is unknown. V lost 3 bases, J lost 0 bases, and 8 bases lay in between. CDR1 and CDR2 (germline): LNHDA, SQIVND (reference sequence). The CDR3 totals 14 residues. The sample originates from a study of T-cell memory formation after mild COVID-19. Study-level findings and limits: For contracting clones, CD4+ ones sat mainly in CM and EM, CD8+ in EMRA. Contracting clones from day 15 to 85 had balanced CD4/CD8; later expanders favoured CD4+. Confirmation of SARS-CoV-2 specificity was lacking for second-wave clones peaking day 37.

From 5'RACE with constant-segment primers came TCR alpha and TCR beta cDNA libraries that carried sample barcodes and UMIs. TCRdb re-analysed the 5' RACE reads in MiXCR, keeping a single row per CDR3 protein. The sample consists of 550,000 to 600,000 distinct CDR3 sequences, less than 25% of them appearing once. The J gene is TRBJ1-1, the V gene TRBV19, with TRBD1 as a possible D gene (5 bases). Material for sequencing was PBMCs or a T cell subset sorted from them (not recorded which). This TCR was sampled from an adult woman who had mild COVID-19 (a few samples of this study predate the infection). Cell type and time point are not known. CDR3 coding DNA: TGTGCCAGTAGTATGGGGCGGATGAACACTGAAGCTTTCTTT. Translation gives CASSMGRMNTEAFF.